This T cell receptor beta chain came from a study of T-cell reconstitution after alpha-beta-depleted transplantation in children. Points from the study as a whole: There were some patients whose high TCRbeta diversity at day 60 came from surviving recipient T cells and thymic progenitors. One year post-transplant, T-cell counts and diversity were largely derived from T cells produced anew.

This clonotype was recorded at least ten times. Its antigen is not identified. Preparing the TCRbeta library involved the use of unique molecular identifiers. TCRdb used MiXCR to reprocess the PCR reads, holding one entry per CDR3 protein. The repertoire includes 250,000 to 300,000 distinct CDR3 sequences, about 9.5% of them detected once, and around 7.6% sits in the top ten. The sequence came from a boy less than two years old with acute myeloid leukemia, due to receive a stem cell transplant. Sample: PBMCs, taken before TCRalphabeta/CD19-depleted stem cell transplant.

Written as DNA, the CDR3 is TGTGCCAGCAGCCCTATTGACCCCGGGACAGGGGACATGCGCTACACCTTC. Translation: CASSPIDPGTGDMRYTF. V usage is TRBV5-6 and J usage is TRBJ1-2, with 10 bases lining up with TRBD1. CDR3 length: 17 amino acids. The V and J ends lost 4 bases and 9 bases, in that order; junction bases with no gene match: 18. In germline, CDR1 is SGHDT, CDR2 YYEEEE.